Listed here are 20 T cell receptor beta chains from one sample, sequenced in a study of CD8 T cells in Susac syndrome (dated by TCRdb to the late 2010s). Library construction relied on the immunoSEQ multiplex PCR assay. RNA was extracted using the RNeasy kit, and about 0.5 to 1 ug of the RNA was reverse transcribed with random hexamers. TCRdb applied fastp at Q25 and MiXCR to the public reads, then kept only in-frame beta chains. Identical CDR3 protein sequences are pooled into one entry, listed with their most common genes and DNA. This sample gives approximately 150,000 distinct CDR3 sequences in total; approximately 95% of them show up just once. The leading ten clones occupy roughly 0.094% of the sample. Sequenced material: CD4+ T cells from PBMCs. These receptors came from a human donor with multiple sclerosis.

This rearrangement joins TRBV6-6 to TRBJ1-6; no clear D. The length of the CDR3 is 12 residues. V was shortened by 7 bases and J by 9 bases, with 10 bases between the two germline ends. Germline lookup yields CDR1 MNHNY and CDR2 SVGAGI (reference sequence). CDR3 in DNA: TGTGCCAGCACCCGAGGGAGTTCACCCCTCCACTTT. Translation gives CASTRGSSPLHF.

The chain recombines TRBV4-1 with TRBJ1-3; possible D gene TRBD1, 6 bases. The V gene's germline CDR1 is MGHRA and CDR2 YSYEKL. CDR3 size: 19 residues. Trimming pared 2 bases from V and 4 bases from J, leaving 24 bases between. CDR3 region: CASSQLPLLTGLGGNTIYF. The DNA for the CDR3 is TGCGCCAGCAGCCAACTTCCCCTCTTGACAGGTCTGGGGGGAAACACCATATATTTT.

This clonotype has just one count. This sequence joins TRBV12-3 or TRBV12-4 and TRBJ2-3, with 7 bases lining up with TRBD2. The V gene end was trimmed by 5 bases and the J gene end by 0 bases; junction bases not matched to a gene: 5. This CDR3 contains 15 residues. CDR3 bases: TGTGCCAGCAGTCCAGCGGGAAGAAGCACAGATACGCAGTATTTT. It codes for CASSPAGRSTDTQYF.

The chain employs TRBV5-1 and TRBJ2-5; tentatively, D is TRBD2 (5 bases). V lost 5 bases, J lost 5 bases, and 13 bases lay in between. CDR1 is SGHRS, CDR2 YFSETQ, per germline. The CDR3 is 13 residues long. The CDR3 sequence is CASRRVSTETQYF. The CDR3 nucleotides are TGCGCCAGCAGGAGGGTGTCAACCGAGACCCAGTACTTC.

This clonotype was observed once. The genes are TRBV24-1 and TRBJ2-7; 12 bases are shared with TRBD1. Germline CDR1 reads KGHDR; CDR2 reads SFDVKD. The CDR3 extends over 15 amino acids. With 3 bases clipped from V and 6 bases from J, the junction kept 5 bases outside the gene matches. In DNA form, the CDR3 reads TGTGCCACCAGTGATCCGGGACAGGGGGCCGGCGAGCAGTACTTC. Translating gives CATSDPGQGAGEQYF.

This clonotype has just one count. The V and J genes are TRBV4-3 and TRBJ1-1; a possible D gene is TRBD1 (6 bases). The CDR3 runs 14 residues. Germline CDR1 LGHNA, CDR2 YSLEER. Trimming took 5 bases from V and 4 from J, leaving 14 bases between them. CDR3 sequence: CASSYQGLSTEAFF. The DNA for the CDR3 is TGCGCCAGCAGCTATCAGGGGTTGAGCACTGAAGCTTTCTTT.

This clonotype was seen more than once but under ten times. The chain links TRBV7-2 to TRBJ2-1; D remains unclear. CDR1 is SGHTA and CDR2 is FQGNSA in the germline V gene. CDR3 length: 13 residues. V shed 5 bases and J shed 15 bases, with 20 bases lying between them. The DNA for the CDR3 is TGTGCCAGCAGCCCGGACCGTAACCGGGCTAGGTTCTTC. Encoded protein: CASSPDRNRARFF.

The V and J genes are TRBV9 and TRBJ2-5, with 7 positions matching TRBD1. The length of the CDR3 is 13 residues. The junction had 5 bases not matched to a gene; V was cut back by 4 bases and J by 5 bases. The V gene's germline CDR1 is SGDLS and CDR2 YYNGEE. CDR3 bases: TGTGCCAGCAGCCGTACAGGGGTCGAGACCCAGTACTTC. It codes for CASSRTGVETQYF.

This chain links TRBV18 with TRBJ2-5; D unclear. The CDR3 covers 16 residues. Per germline, CDR1 KGHSH and CDR2 LQKENI. Trimming left V 0 bases short and J 6 bases short, with 17 bases between. The CDR3 spells CASSPPGSNGWKTQYF. In DNA, the CDR3 is TGTGCCAGCTCACCACCAGGGTCAAACGGCTGGAAGACCCAGTACTTC.

The chain recombines TRBV11-2 with TRBJ2-1; perhaps TRBD2 as D (6 bases). Between the trimmed V and J ends, which lost 1 base and 4 bases, there was a span of 11 bases. The CDR3 is 15 residues long. Germline V gives CDR1 SGHAT, CDR2 FQNNGV. The CDR3 is CASSLVTSRYNEQFF. DNA of the CDR3: TGTGCCAGCAGCTTAGTCACTAGCAGATACAATGAGCAGTTCTTC.

This clonotype was detected only once. The J gene is TRBJ2-7, the V gene TRBV7-2, with D maybe TRBD2 (5 bases). The germline V gene encodes CDR1 SGHTA and CDR2 FQGNSA. This CDR3 is built from 14 residues. V lost 1 base and J lost 6, with 13 bases in between. Here the CDR3 reads CASSLVGLLTEQYF. CDR3 in DNA: TGTGCCAGCAGCTTAGTCGGACTTCTTACCGAGCAGTACTTC.

This chain joins TRBV6-6 and TRBJ2-4; D remains ambiguous. The CDR3 totals 12 residues. V was shortened by 0 bases and J by 7 bases, with 4 bases between the two germline ends. CDR1 is MNHNY, CDR2 SVGAGI, per germline (reference sequence). DNA of the CDR3: TGTGCCAGCAGTTACTCGGGGAACATTCAGTACTTC. Its translation: CASSYSGNIQYF.

The sample holds one count of this clonotype. V is TRBV29-1 and J is TRBJ2-1, with D perhaps being TRBD1 or TRBD2 (5 bases each). Trimming left V 3 bases short and J 14 bases short, with 14 bases between. CDR3 size: 11 residues. Germline V CDR1 and CDR2: SQVTM, ANQGSEA. In nucleotides, the CDR3 is TGCAGCGTTGACCATGGGACCGTTGAGTTCTTC. This sequence encodes CSVDHGTVEFF.

This chain links TRBV15 with TRBJ1-4, with a weak D call TRBD1 (5 bases). CDR1 LNHNV and CDR2 YYDKDF come from the germline V gene (reference sequence). V lost 0 bases, J lost 5 bases, and 13 bases lay in between. The CDR3 runs 16 residues. CDR3 nucleotide sequence: TGTGCCACCAGCAGAGATCCGAACGGACAAAATGAAAAACTGTTTTTT. Protein product: CATSRDPNGQNEKLFF.

The rearrangement links TRBV5-5 to TRBJ2-2; D tentatively fits TRBD1 or TRBD2 (5 bases each). CDR3 length: 13 amino acids. Germline-derived CDR1 and CDR2 are SGHKS and YYEKEE (reference sequence). Between the trimmed V and J ends, which lost 6 bases and 14 bases, there was a span of 20 bases. CDR3 residues: CASTLLGTGVLFF. The CDR3 nucleotides are TGTGCCAGCACCCTTCTGGGGACCGGGGTTCTGTTTTTT.

The chain carries TRBV5-6 and TRBJ1-6, with D possibly matching TRBD1 (5 bases). The V end lost 1 base, the J end lost 9 bases, and 11 bases lay between the germline ends. The length of the CDR3 is 14 residues. Germline V gene data show CDR1 as SGHDT and CDR2 as YYEEEE. The CDR3, as DNA: TGTGCCAGCAGCTTGCGGGGCCCGGCTTCACCCCTCCACTTT. Its translation: CASSLRGPASPLHF.

The genes are TRBV6-5 and TRBJ2-3; 9 bases agree with TRBD2. CDR1 MNHEY and CDR2 SVGAGI come from the germline V gene. J gave up 2 bases and V 0 bases, and 6 bases lay outside the gene matches. The CDR3 loop spans 17 amino acids. CDR3 protein: CASSYSKASGTTDTQYF. CDR3 coding DNA: TGTGCCAGCAGTTACTCGAAGGCTAGCGGGACCACAGATACGCAGTATTTT.

The V call is TRBV6-1, the J call TRBJ1-5, with D uncertain. The CDR3 extends over 13 amino acids. CDR1 and CDR2 (germline): MNHNS, SASEGT. The V end was cut by 1 base, the J end by 6 bases, with 7 bases between. The CDR3 DNA follows: TGTGCCAGCAGTGAAGTTTTTAGTCAGCCCCAGCATTTT. Its protein is CASSEVFSQPQHF.

Here the CDR3 reads CATRSRNNEQFF. As DNA, the CDR3 is TGTGCCACCCGTTCTAGAAACAATGAGCAGTTCTTC. The chain carries TRBV15 and TRBJ2-1; D gene ambiguous. With 8 bases removed from V and 5 bases from J, the gap between germline ends came to 10 bases. CDR3 length: 12 residues. In germline, CDR1 is LNHNV, CDR2 YYDKDF (reference sequence).

This clonotype is a singleton in its sample. The CDR3 here is CATSRGGGKTEAFF. DNA for the CDR3: TGTGCCACCAGCAGAGGAGGGGGCAAGACTGAAGCTTTCTTT. The chain is built from TRBV15 and TRBJ1-1; 7 positions match TRBD1. Germline lookup yields CDR1 LNHNV and CDR2 YYDKDF (reference sequence). The CDR3 contains 14 residues. With 1 base clipped from V and 5 bases from J, the junction kept 4 bases outside the gene matches.